This is a list of T cell receptor beta chains from one sample in a study of T cells in Graves' hyperthyroidism and ophthalmopathy. Each CDR3 protein is one row after TCRdb ran MiXCR on the multiplex PCR reads. The profile covers 350,000 to 400,000 distinct CDR3 sequences, with under 15% appearing a single time and less than 35% taken by the ten largest. Material: blood. These receptors were taken from a woman aged 25-40 years with Graves' hyperthyroidism. Both conserved end residues are part of each CDR3. Fields, in order: V gene, J gene, D gene, clone size, CDR3 DNA, CDR3 protein. The D gene is left open where the match is weak. A clone size is listed for some rows: how often the clone was seen (once, few, many), or a class if it is expanded.

TRBV12-3/TRBV12-4	TRBJ2-1	TRBD2	many	TGTGCCAGCAACGTTCAGCGGGAGCTTAACAATGAGCAGTTCTTC	CASNVQRELNNEQFF
TRBV18	TRBJ1-1	.	many	TGTGCCAGCTCACTGGGAAAGGGGAGCACTGAAGCTTTCTTT	CASSLGKGSTEAFF
TRBV24-1	TRBJ2-1	TRBD1	few	TGTGCCTCCTGGGACAGGGGGCGAGGTGAGCAGTTCTTC	CASWDRGRGEQFF
TRBV20-1	TRBJ2-2	.	.	TGCAGTGCCACTAGAGAGGGGAACACCGGGGAGCTGTTTTTT	CSATREGNTGELFF
TRBV11-1	TRBJ1-6	.	many	TGTGCCAGCAGCCTCCGGGCCGCCAGTAATTCACCCCTCCACTTT	CASSLRAASNSPLHF
TRBV20-1	TRBJ2-1	.	.	TGCAGTGCTAGAGCGTGGCAGGGCAGTTTCAATGAGCAGTTCTTC	CSARAWQGSFNEQFF
TRBV3-1	TRBJ1-2	TRBD1	few	TGTGCCAGCAGCCAATGGGGGTGGGACAGGGACGGCTACACCTTC	CASSQWGWDRDGYTF
TRBV27	TRBJ1-5	.	many	TGTGCCAGCAGTTTCCCGAATCAGCCCCAGCATTTT	CASSFPNQPQHF
TRBV10-3	TRBJ1-1	.	few	TGTGCCATCAGACAACAGGGAGGCGGGTTTTACACTGAAGCTTTCTTT	CAIRQQGGGFYTEAFF
TRBV29-1	TRBJ2-1	TRBD2	many	TGCAGCGTTGAGGATGGGGGAGCGGGACTACTCAACCCCAGCTACAATGAGCAGTTCTTC	CSVEDGGAGLLNPSYNEQFF
TRBV3-1	TRBJ2-7	.	many	TGTGCCAGCAGCCAAGGGGGCGCTCACGAGCAGTACTTC	CASSQGGAHEQYF
TRBV12-3/TRBV12-4	TRBJ1-5	.	few	TGTGCCAGCAGTAAGGGAGTTTCCCAGCATTTT	CASSKGVSQHF
TRBV19	TRBJ1-4	.	.	TGTGCCAGTAGAGGGGGAAGTACGACTAATGAAAAACTGTTTTTT	CASRGGSTTNEKLFF
TRBV7-2	TRBJ2-2	.	.	TGTGCCAGCAGCTTAGCGTGGGGACAGGGCCAACTAGCGGGAAGAACCGGGGAGCTGTTTTTT	CASSLAWGQGQLAGRTGELFF